One sample yielded the 18 T cell receptor beta chains listed below, sequenced in a study of blood T cell repertoires in COVID-19. This table comes from immunoSEQ multiplex PCR, and its TCRdb copy is limited to in-frame clones, with some not included. The sample has 150,000 to 200,000 clones, less than 85% seen once; the top ten hold 4% to 6.5%. Material for sequencing was PBMCs or T cells enriched from blood (not recorded which). The source is an older woman with acute COVID-19.

The V call is TRBV21-1, the J call TRBJ2-1; the D call in the table, TRBD1, was not verified against the DNA. TRBV21-1 counts as a pseudogene. The CDR3 length is 17 residues. Written as DNA, the CDR3 is TGTGCCAGCAGCAAGTCCGGGACAGGGGGCCGTCCCAATGAGCAGTTCTTC. Protein: CASSKSGTGGRPNEQFF.

The chain couples TRBV23-1 to TRBJ1-2, with 8 bases aligning to TRBD1. TRBV23-1 is sorted into the ORF group, with uncertain function. There are 17 residues in the CDR3. V shed 4 bases, J shed 2 bases, and the junction held 12 bases outside the gene matches. Here the CDR3 DNA reads TGCGCCAGCAGTCCCAAAGGGAGGACAGGGTTAAACTATGGCTACACCTTC. It specifies CASSPKGRTGLNYGYTF.

This clone was counted a single time. The chain is built from TRBV4-1 and TRBJ1-1, with TRBD1 matching over 9 bases. From germline, CDR1 is MGHRA and CDR2 YSYEKL. The junction had 6 bases not matched to a gene; V was cut back by 5 bases and J by 2 bases. The CDR3 sequence is 15 residues long. The CDR3 protein is CASSAGTGRNTEAFF. CDR3 DNA: TGCGCCAGCAGCGCCGGGACAGGGCGTAACACTGAAGCTTTCTTT.

V gene TRBV13 combines with J gene TRBJ1-3, with D perhaps matching TRBD1 (6 bases). V lost 5 bases, J lost 0 bases, and 17 bases lay in between. The CDR3 consists of 17 residues. Germline loops: CDR1 PRHDT, CDR2 FYEKMQ (reference sequence). The CDR3 DNA sequence: TGTGCCAGCAGCCCCCAGGGGTTGCTAAGCTCTGGAAACACCATATATTTT. Amino acid sequence: CASSPQGLLSSGNTIYF.

This sequence joins TRBV6-5 and TRBJ1-4; perhaps TRBD1 as D (6 bases). Trimming took 6 bases from V and 4 from J, leaving 15 bases between them. Germline CDR1 reads MNHEY; CDR2 reads SVGAGI. The CDR3 length is 15 residues. CDR3 in amino acids: CASSIIGQNNEKLFF. The CDR3 bases are TGTGCCAGCAGCATTATCGGACAGAATAATGAAAAACTGTTTTTT.

This clone has just one count. The V gene is TRBV9, the J gene TRBJ2-2; D perhaps matches TRBD2 (6 bases). V was clipped by 4 bases and J by 1 base, with 14 bases between them. Germline CDR1 and CDR2: SGDLS and YYNGEE. CDR3 length: 16 amino acids. In DNA, the CDR3 is TGTGCCAGCAGCCCCCGTGGTAGCGGGAACACCGGGGAGCTGTTTTTT. This gives the protein CASSPRGSGNTGELFF. The full variable domain, in which reference TRBV9 and TRBJ2-2 provide the parts outside the CDR3, is DSGVTQTPKHLITATGQRVTLRCSPRSGDLSVYWYQQSLDQGLQFLIQYYNGEERAKGNILERFSAQQFPDLHSELNLSSLELGDSALYFCASSPRGSGNTGELFFGEGSRLTVL.

The rearrangement links TRBV11-2 to TRBJ1-2; TRBD1 matches 9 bases. The ends lost 4 bases at V and 6 bases at J; junction bases unmatched: 3. CDR3 length: 13 residues. Germline lookup yields CDR1 SGHAT and CDR2 FQNNGV. DNA for the CDR3: TGTGCCAGCAGCTCCACAGGGGGCGATGGCTACACCTTC. Its translation: CASSSTGGDGYTF.

This sequence joins TRBV2 and TRBJ1-2; D uncertain. V was cut by 3 bases and J by 4 bases, with 9 bases left in between. CDR3 length equals 13 residues. The V gene's germline CDR1 is SNHLY and CDR2 FYNNEI. The CDR3 sequence is CASSELGGYGYTF. The CDR3 DNA is TGTGCCAGCAGTGAGCTTGGCGGCTATGGCTACACCTTC.

This clone was picked up a small number of times. The rearrangement uses TRBV5-4 and TRBJ2-7; TRBD2 aligns across 9 bases. This CDR3 comprises 15 residues. V was pared by 4 bases and J by 5 bases, with 10 bases of the junction left unmatched. Germline V gives CDR1 SGHNT, CDR2 YYREEE (reference sequence). For the CDR3, the DNA is TGTGCCAGCAGCGCCGGGACTAGCTTACCCCACGAGCAGTACTTC. Residues: CASSAGTSLPHEQYF.

This clone has more than one count but fewer than ten. The V and J genes are TRBV15 and TRBJ2-5; D is perhaps TRBD2 (5 bases). The CDR3 has 13 residues. The germline CDR1 and CDR2 sequences are LNHNV and YYDKDF (reference sequence). Deletions cut 1 base from V and 4 bases from J, with 7 bases between. CDR3 in amino acids: CATSRGLAETQYF. CDR3 sequence (DNA): TGTGCCACCAGCAGAGGGCTAGCAGAGACCCAGTACTTC. The variable domain in full, with the rest retrieved from reference TRBV15 and TRBJ2-5, is DAMVIQNPRYQVTQFGKPVTLSCSQTLNHNVMYWYQQKSSQAPKLLFHYYDKDFNNEADTPDNFQSRRPNTSFCFLDIRSPGLGDTAMYLCATSRGLAETQYFGPGTRLLVL.

The chain is built from TRBV11-2 and TRBJ1-5; maybe TRBD1 (5 bases). Germline lookup yields CDR1 SGHAT and CDR2 FQNNGV. The CDR3 covers 13 residues. Trimming shortened V by 2 bases and J by 7 bases, and 9 bases separated the two germline ends. The CDR3 sequence: CASSLYRGQPQHF. The CDR3 DNA reads TGTGCCAGCAGCTTATATAGGGGACAGCCCCAGCATTTT.

V gene TRBV24-1 combines with J gene TRBJ2-3, with 7 bases aligning to TRBD1. CDR3 size: 14 residues. Germline V CDR1 and CDR2: KGHDR, SFDVKD. The V segment lost 7 bases and the J segment 3 bases; nucleotides outside the gene matches: 6. The CDR3: CATSLDRSTDTQYF. In DNA, the CDR3 is TGTGCCACCAGCTTGGACAGGTCGACAGATACGCAGTATTTT.

Only one count was recorded for this clone. This chain joins TRBV7-9 and TRBJ2-7, with D maybe TRBD2 (7 bases). Trimming took 3 bases from V and 0 from J, leaving 15 bases between them. CDR1 is SEHNR, CDR2 FQNEAQ, per germline (reference sequence). This CDR3 has 16 residues. The CDR3 spells CASSFTGGGSSYEQYF. CDR3 bases: TGTGCCAGCAGCTTTACCGGGGGCGGGAGCTCCTACGAGCAGTACTTC.

J is TRBJ1-6 and V is TRBV11-3; D remains ambiguous. This CDR3 has 14 amino acids. The V gene's germline CDR1 is SGHNT and CDR2 YENEEA. Trimming stripped 2 bases from V and 4 bases from J, with 6 bases between. The CDR3 DNA follows: TGTGCCAGCAGCTTAACGAGTTATAATTCACCCCTCCACTTT. Its protein product is CASSLTSYNSPLHF.

The rearrangement joins TRBV5-1 to TRBJ2-4; D ambiguous. Deletions cut 0 bases from V and 4 bases from J, with 11 bases between. CDR1 and CDR2 (germline): SGHRS, YFSETQ. The CDR3 length is 15 residues. For the CDR3, the DNA is TGCGCCAGCAGCTTGGGGGCAGACCTTAAAAACATTCAGTACTTC. It is translated as CASSLGADLKNIQYF.

This clone was seen many times. The V gene is TRBV6-5, the J gene TRBJ2-3; maybe TRBD1 (6 bases). V lost 0 bases and J 0 bases, leaving 10 bases between the germline ends. The germline CDR1 and CDR2 sequences are MNHEY and SVGAGI. CDR3 size: 16 residues. CDR3 sequence: CASSYSQGPSTDTQYF. The CDR3 bases are TGTGCCAGCAGTTACTCCCAGGGGCCTAGCACAGATACGCAGTATTTT.

The chain has TRBV7-2 and TRBJ1-1; 7 positions match TRBD1. Per germline, CDR1 SGHTA and CDR2 FQGNSA. The CDR3 loop spans 14 amino acids. V was pared by 6 bases and J by 5 bases, with 9 bases of the junction left unmatched. The DNA of the CDR3 is TGTGCCAGCAGGTCACTGGACAGGATAACTGAAGCTTTCTTT. Translated: CASRSLDRITEAFF.

The chain carries TRBV7-2 and TRBJ1-2; TRBD1 is a possible D gene (5 bases). CDR3 length: 15 amino acids. Trimming pared 4 bases from V and 8 bases from J, leaving 20 bases between. CDR1 is SGHTA, CDR2 FQGNSA, per germline. CDR3 sequence reads: CASSYQRGIKGGYTF. CDR3 nucleotide sequence: TGTGCCAGCAGCTACCAAAGGGGCATTAAGGGGGGCTACACCTTC.